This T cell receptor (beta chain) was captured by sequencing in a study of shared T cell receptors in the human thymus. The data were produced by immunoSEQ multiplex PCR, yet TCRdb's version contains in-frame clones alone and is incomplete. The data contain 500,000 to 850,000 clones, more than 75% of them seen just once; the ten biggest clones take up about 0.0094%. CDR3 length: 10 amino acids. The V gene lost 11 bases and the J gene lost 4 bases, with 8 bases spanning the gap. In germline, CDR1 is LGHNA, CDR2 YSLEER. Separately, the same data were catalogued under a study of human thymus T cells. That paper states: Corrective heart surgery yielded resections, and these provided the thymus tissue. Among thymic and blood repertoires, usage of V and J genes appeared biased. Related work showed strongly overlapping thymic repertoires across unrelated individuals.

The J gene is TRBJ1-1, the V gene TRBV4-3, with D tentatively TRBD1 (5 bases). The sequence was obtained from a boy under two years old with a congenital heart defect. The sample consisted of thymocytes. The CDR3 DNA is TGCGCCGACCAGGGCACTGAAGCTTTCTTT. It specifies CADQGTEAFF.